These 18 T cell receptor beta chains came from one sample sequenced in a study of blood T cell repertoires in COVID-19. Method: immunoSEQ multiplex PCR; TCRdb's copy keeps in-frame clones and lacks some. Of roughly 170,000 clones listed, about 86% were seen once; the top ten hold 3.5% to 4%. Sample: PBMCs or T cells enriched from blood (not recorded which). These receptors were collected from a woman in her forties or fifties in a cohort exposed to, infected with or recovered from COVID-19 (not recorded which).

This clone occurred once. The chain carries TRBV7-8 and TRBJ2-7, with 7 bases fitting TRBD2. V gave up 2 bases and J gave up 2 bases; unmatched junction bases: 9. This CDR3 is 16 amino acids long. CDR1 SGHVS and CDR2 FQNEAQ come from the germline V gene. The CDR3 spells CASSLFGSGVTYEQYF. The CDR3 nucleotides read TGTGCCAGCAGCTTATTCGGCAGCGGGGTTACCTACGAGCAGTACTTC.

V and J are TRBV12-3 or TRBV12-4 and TRBJ1-5, with a weak D call TRBD1 (6 bases). The CDR3 covers 13 residues. The V end was cut by 5 bases, the J end by 5 bases, with 10 bases between. The chain's CDR3 is CASSGQQDQPQHF. CDR3 bases: TGTGCCAGCAGTGGACAGCAGGATCAGCCCCAGCATTTT.

V and J are TRBV6-5 and TRBJ1-5; the D is unclear. This CDR3 region has 14 residues. V was clipped by 0 bases and J by 6 bases, with 9 bases between them. Germline V gene data show CDR1 as MNHEY and CDR2 as SVGAGI. CDR3 nucleotide sequence: TGTGCCAGCAGTTACTCGCCGGTTAGTCAGCCCCAGCATTTT. It codes for CASSYSPVSQPQHF.

The chain uses TRBV25-1 and TRBJ2-5, with a weak D call TRBD1 (5 bases). The CDR3 is 13 residues long. The germline V and J ends were trimmed by 6 bases and 2 bases, with 10 bases remaining between them. Germline CDR1 is MGHDK and CDR2 is SYGVNS. Here the CDR3 DNA reads TGTGCCAGCAGACTTCCAGGGCAAGAGACCCAGTACTTC. Its protein is CASRLPGQETQYF.

The V and J genes are TRBV7-8 and TRBJ2-5, with a weak D call TRBD2 (5 bases). Germline CDR1 is SGHVS and CDR2 is FQNEAQ. V gave up 0 bases and J gave up 0 bases, with 14 bases separating them. This CDR3 comprises 17 residues. The CDR3 coding sequence is TGTGCCAGCAGCTTAGCCGTTCGGGGAGCGTACCAAGAGACCCAGTACTTC. Translation gives CASSLAVRGAYQETQYF.

This clone was seen only a few times. This chain uses TRBV5-1 with TRBJ2-7; 11 bases align to TRBD2. Germline V gene data show CDR1 as SGHRS and CDR2 as YFSETQ. V lost 2 bases and J lost 3; bases outside the gene matches: 7. This CDR3 comprises 16 residues. The CDR3 DNA follows: TGCGCCAGCAGCTTAGCCGGGACTAGCGGATTCTACGAGCAGTACTTC. It is translated as CASSLAGTSGFYEQYF.

The V call is TRBV15, the J call TRBJ2-7, with TRBD1 matching over 9 bases. The CDR3 sequence is 16 residues long. CDR1 and CDR2 (germline): LNHNV, YYDKDF (reference sequence). The V gene end was trimmed by 3 bases and the J gene end by 4 bases; junction bases not matched to a gene: 10. Written as DNA, the CDR3 is TGTGCCACCAGCAGTGGAGAAACAGGGGGCGATTACGAGCAGTACTTC. Its translation is CATSSGETGGDYEQYF.

The chain links TRBV2 to TRBJ1-6; 8 bases match TRBD1. This CDR3 is built from 16 residues. V lost 6 bases and J lost 9; bases outside the gene matches: 13. The germline V gene has CDR1 SNHLY and CDR2 FYNNEI. CDR3 in DNA: TGTGCCAGCAGGGGGACAGGCAGCCTCGTCAGTTCACCCCTCCACTTT. This sequence encodes CASRGTGSLVSSPLHF.

This clone was counted between two and nine times. V is TRBV28 and J is TRBJ2-7, with a tentative D call TRBD1 (6 bases). The CDR3 consists of 16 residues. The V gene's germline CDR1 is MDHEN and CDR2 SYDVKM. The V and J ends lost 3 bases and 1 base respectively, with 16 bases between them. CDR3 DNA sequence: TGTGCCAGCAGTTTCAACCGGGACACCCTATCCTACGAGCAGTACTTC. Translated, it gives CASSFNRDTLSYEQYF.

This clone was observed at least ten times. This chain joins TRBV6-2 or TRBV6-3 and TRBJ2-7; TRBD1 matches 8 bases. The ends lost 0 bases at V and 3 bases at J; junction bases unmatched: 1. CDR1 MNHEY and CDR2 SVGEGT come from the germline V gene. The CDR3 is made up of 14 amino acids. The CDR3 loop is CASSYSTGGYEQYF. CDR3 DNA sequence: TGTGCCAGCAGTTACTCAACAGGGGGCTACGAGCAGTACTTC.

The chain employs TRBV5-1 and TRBJ2-1; maybe TRBD2 (6 bases). V lost 0 bases and J lost 4, with 11 bases in between. The length of the CDR3 is 15 residues. Germline CDR1 is SGHRS and CDR2 is YFSETQ. CDR3 DNA sequence: TGCGCCAGCAGCTTGGAGTCTAGCGAGTACAATGAGCAGTTCTTC. Translating it yields CASSLESSEYNEQFF.

The CDR3 DNA sequence: TGTGCCAGTAGTATGGGCCTCTATCTTGAAGCTTTCTTT. It yields the protein CASSMGLYLEAFF. The chain combines TRBV19 with TRBJ1-1; D unclear. Looked up from germline, CDR1 is LNHDA and CDR2 is SQIVND (reference sequence). V shed 3 bases and J shed 7 bases, with 12 bases lying between them. This CDR3 is built from 13 residues. The whole variable domain, filled in from reference TRBV19 and TRBJ1-1, reads DGGITQSPKYLFRKEGQNVTLSCEQNLNHDAMYWYRQDPGQGLRLIYYSQIVNDFQKGDIAEGYSVSREKKESFPLTVTSAQKNPTAFYLCASSMGLYLEAFFGQGTRLTVV.

The chain joins TRBV5-1 to TRBJ1-1, with 7 bases aligning to TRBD1. Germline values: CDR1 SGHRS, CDR2 YFSETQ. This CDR3 spans 15 amino acids. The J segment lost 0 bases and the V segment lost 3 bases, leaving 5 bases of the junction unmatched. The CDR3 loop reads CASSWMTGMNTEAFF. In DNA form, the CDR3 reads TGCGCCAGCAGCTGGATGACAGGGATGAACACTGAAGCTTTCTTT.

This clone has a single count. The J gene is TRBJ1-1, the V gene TRBV5-1, with 7 bases matching TRBD1. CDR1 is SGHRS, CDR2 YFSETQ, per germline. The CDR3 has 13 residues. Trimming at V came to 0 bases and at J to 6 bases, leaving 2 bases not matched to a gene. The CDR3 region is CASSLAGTAEAFF. DNA for the CDR3: TGCGCCAGCAGCTTGGCAGGGACAGCTGAAGCTTTCTTT.

This clone was observed once. The V gene is TRBV9, the J gene TRBJ2-5; 8 positions match TRBD2. The trim removed 5 bases at V and 6 bases at J, leaving 12 bases unmatched. The CDR3 contains 15 residues. Germline V lookup: CDR1 SGDLS, CDR2 YYNGEE. The CDR3 spells CASSSSSGYEQTQYF. DNA of the CDR3: TGTGCCAGCAGTTCGTCTAGCGGGTACGAACAGACCCAGTACTTC.

This chain connects TRBV7-9 to TRBJ2-5; 7 positions agree with TRBD1. The V gene end was trimmed by 2 bases and the J gene end by 3 bases; junction bases not matched to a gene: 3. The CDR3 contains 14 residues. Germline V CDR1 and CDR2: SEHNR, FQNEAQ (reference sequence). CDR3 sequence reads: CASSLNQGEETQYF. CDR3 nucleotide sequence: TGTGCCAGCAGCTTAAATCAGGGGGAAGAGACCCAGTACTTC.

The chain employs TRBV5-6 and TRBJ1-5; the D gene is possibly TRBD1 (6 bases). The V gene's germline CDR1 is SGHDT and CDR2 YYEEEE. The CDR3 totals 18 residues. The germline V and J ends were trimmed by 3 bases and 7 bases, with 26 bases remaining between them. CDR3: CASSSLGLQGKDGQPQHF. CDR3 sequence (DNA): TGTGCCAGCAGCTCCTTGGGACTACAGGGTAAGGATGGGCAGCCCCAGCATTTT.

The chain employs TRBV7-2 and TRBJ2-7, with 7 nucleotides matching TRBD1. The germline CDR1 and CDR2 sequences are SGHTA and FQGNSA. J gave up 6 bases and V 3 bases, and 11 bases lay outside the gene matches. This CDR3 contains 15 residues. CDR3 residues: CASSLQTGTASEQYF. In DNA, the CDR3 is TGTGCCAGCAGCTTGCAGACCGGGACAGCCAGCGAGCAGTACTTC.